This TCR beta chain was identified in a study of STAT3 mutations in large granular lymphocyte leukemia. Whole-study results and caveats: At least one immunodominant TCR beta clonotype appeared in every T-cell large granular lymphocyte leukemia patient. Treatment regimens differed across patients between samplings.

This clone was counted once. The antigen remains undetermined. Libraries were prepared by immunoSEQ multiplex PCR; TCRdb keeps only in-frame clonotypes and omits some of them. The data show about 39,000 clones, with about 81% seen just once and less than 0.55% held by the top ten. The CDR3 is 13 amino acids. Germline V CDR1 and CDR2: MNHNS, SASEGT. Deletions cut 3 bases from V and 4 bases from J, with 10 bases between. This receptor was taken from a human donor with T large granular lymphocyte leukemia. Some clones in this sample may be carry-over from other donors' samples. The chain recombines TRBV6-1 with TRBJ2-7; D unclear. Sequencing was carried out using PBMCs. CDR3 residues: CASSDGQTYEQYF. The CDR3 DNA is TGTGCCAGCAGTGATGGCCAAACGTACGAGCAGTACTTC.